A selection of T cell receptor beta chains follows, all from one sample in a study of Graves' ophthalmopathy and Graves' hyperthyroidism. From the multiplex PCR reads, TCRdb called clonotypes with MiXCR, one entry per CDR3 protein. The table includes 1 million to 1.3 million distinct CDR3 sequences, about two fifths detected once. The sample consisted of peripheral blood or thyroid tissue (not recorded which). The receptors originated from an adult man with Graves' hyperthyroidism. CDR3s include the opening cysteine and the closing phenylalanine or tryptophan. D genes are given only for firm matches. Clone size is shown for a subset of rows, as once, few, many or a class of expanded clone.

- TRBJ1-4 TRBD1 TRBV12-3/TRBV12-4 CASSPGQINEKLFF TGTGCCAGCAGTCCGGGACAGATAAATGAAAAACTGTTTTTT
many TRBJ2-5 - TRBV24-1 CATSDLPGQETQYF TGTGCCACCAGTGATTTGCCAGGACAAGAGACCCAGTACTTC
many TRBJ2-2 - TRBV19 CASRRVAGELFF TGTGCCAGTAGAAGGGTAGCTGGGGAGCTGTTTTTT
- TRBJ1-1 TRBD1 TRBV10-3 CAITRQGARTEAFF TGTGCCATCACTAGACAGGGGGCGCGTACTGAAGCTTTCTTT
few TRBJ2-7 TRBD2 TRBV5-1 CASSLSSSGGYEQYF TGCGCCAGCAGCTTGAGTTCTAGCGGGGGTTACGAGCAGTACTTC
many TRBJ2-5 - TRBV12-3/TRBV12-4 CASSFRAGETQYF TGTGCCAGCAGTTTCAGGGCAGGGGAGACCCAGTACTTC
- TRBJ2-2 - TRBV29-1 CSGGTGAGELFF TGCAGCGGGGGGACCGGGGCCGGGGAGCTGTTTTTT
few TRBJ2-7 - TRBV6-6 CASRPANYEQYF TGTGCCAGCAGACCGGCCAATTACGAGCAGTACTTC
many TRBJ2-7 TRBD1 TRBV4-1 CASSQVRTGRGEQYF TGCGCCAGCAGCCAAGTGAGGACAGGGCGAGGCGAGCAGTACTTC
- TRBJ1-2 TRBD1 TRBV30 CAWSVQGGMNYGYTF TGTGCCTGGAGTGTACAGGGGGGTATGAACTATGGCTACACCTTC
once TRBJ2-7 TRBD1 TRBV15 CATSSGPRTGEQYF TGTGCCACCAGCAGCGGACCCAGGACAGGCGAGCAGTACTTC
- TRBJ1-2 - TRBV10-2 CASNPGELGRNYGYTF TGCGCCAGCAATCCGGGCGAGTTGGGGAGAAACTATGGCTACACCTTC
few TRBJ2-7 - TRBV11-2 CASSFWKGLLYEQYF TGTGCCAGCAGCTTTTGGAAGGGACTCCTCTACGAGCAGTACTTC
many TRBJ1-2 - TRBV29-1 CSGGGHYGYTF TGCAGCGGGGGGGGCCACTATGGCTACACCTTC
- TRBJ2-2 - TRBV12-5 CASGLVLGNTGELFF TGTGCTAGTGGTTTGGTACTAGGGAACACCGGGGAGCTGTTTTTT
- TRBJ2-5 TRBD1 TRBV6-6 CASRDRGAGETQYF TGTGCCAGCAGGGACAGGGGGGCCGGGGAGACCCAGTACTTC
many TRBJ2-5 TRBD1 TRBV5-1 CASSLGDRGRTQYF TGCGCCAGCAGCTTGGGGGACAGGGGACGGACCCAGTACTTC
many TRBJ1-2 - TRBV2 CASRGTNYGYTF TGTGCCAGCAGGGGAACCAACTATGGCTACACCTTC
- TRBJ1-2 - TRBV7-3 CASSPKNTGEIHGYTF TGTGCCAGCAGCCCAAAGAACACCGGGGAGATACACGGCTACACCTTC
- TRBJ1-4 TRBD1 TRBV5-1 CASSFNSLDRADEKLFF TGCGCCAGCAGCTTTAATTCTTTGGACAGGGCTGATGAAAAACTGTTTTTT
- TRBJ2-7 - TRBV20-1 CSAFSDGQAVWTDEQYF TGCAGTGCTTTCTCCGACGGGCAGGCTGTATGGACAGACGAGCAGTACTTC
- TRBJ2-7 TRBD1 TRBV18 CASSPGTGSPYEQYF TGTGCCAGCTCACCCGGGACAGGGTCCCCCTACGAGCAGTACTTC
many TRBJ2-6 - TRBV5-6 CASSLTVSISGANVLTF TGTGCCAGCAGCTTGACAGTTTCTATCTCTGGGGCCAACGTCCTGACTTTC
few TRBJ1-2 - TRBV30 CAWSTGNYGYTF TGTGCCTGGAGTACAGGGAACTATGGCTACACCTTC
many TRBJ2-5 TRBD2 TRBV2 CASSPTSVGETQYF TGTGCCAGCAGTCCGACTAGCGTGGGGGAGACCCAGTACTTC
- TRBJ1-6 - TRBV7-2 CASSQGYGSPLHF TGTGCCAGCAGCCAGGGTTATGGTTCACCCCTCCACTTT
many TRBJ2-7 - TRBV5-1 CASRDGPSDEQYF TGCGCCAGCAGAGATGGACCTTCGGACGAGCAGTACTTC
- TRBJ1-1 - TRBV20-1 CSAPSRVMNTEAFF TGCAGTGCTCCCTCAAGGGTTATGAACACTGAAGCTTTCTTT
few TRBJ2-5 TRBD2 TRBV7-2 CASSLALAGKETQYF TGTGCCAGCAGCTTAGCCCTAGCGGGGAAAGAGACCCAGTACTTC
many TRBJ1-2 - TRBV4-3 CASSQVKGDGYTF TGCGCCAGCAGCCAAGTGAAGGGAGACGGCTACACCTTC
many TRBJ1-5 - TRBV4-3 CASSHWTGGNQPQHF TGCGCCAGCAGCCACTGGACCGGAGGGAATCAGCCCCAGCATTTT
- TRBJ1-1 TRBD1 TRBV15 CATSRDARQGLNTEAFF TGTGCCACCAGCAGAGATGCGAGACAGGGCTTGAACACTGAAGCTTTCTTT
many TRBJ2-7 - TRBV10-1 CASSELRGPYEQYF TGCGCCAGCAGTGAACTCAGGGGACCCTACGAGCAGTACTTC
- TRBJ2-7 - TRBV7-2 CASSLDLSGLDEQYF TGTGCCAGCAGCTTAGATTTGTCAGGGTTAGACGAGCAGTACTTC
- TRBJ1-5 - TRBV6-5 CASSYGLRAPQHF TGTGCCAGCAGTTATGGGTTGAGGGCGCCCCAGCATTTT
few TRBJ1-4 - TRBV25-1 CASTDQGSEKLFF TGTGCCAGCACGGATCAAGGGTCTGAAAAACTGTTTTTT
- TRBJ1-5 - TRBV19 CASRRKWDGGGLEQPQHF TGTGCCAGTAGACGAAAGTGGGACGGGGGGGGCTTGGAACAGCCCCAGCATTTT
- TRBJ2-2 - TRBV10-3 CAISGEGWDVGNTGELFF TGTGCCATCAGTGGAGAGGGTTGGGACGTAGGAAACACCGGGGAGCTGTTTTTT
few TRBJ1-1 - TRBV4-1 CASSQVSGSTEAFF TGCGCCAGCAGCCAAGTCTCAGGGTCAACTGAAGCTTTCTTT
few TRBJ2-7 - TRBV5-5 CASSPRTQATYEQYF TGTGCCAGCAGCCCGAGGACGCAGGCGACCTACGAGCAGTACTTC
few TRBJ2-7 TRBD1 TRBV10-3 CASYPTPRTGISYEQYF TGTGCCAGCTATCCTACTCCGAGGACAGGGATCTCCTACGAGCAGTACTTC
- TRBJ2-5 TRBD1 TRBV7-3 CASSTTRDSQETQYF TGTGCCAGCAGCACGACCCGGGACAGCCAAGAGACCCAGTACTTC
many TRBJ2-7 - TRBV5-6 CASSFVRDDGEQYF TGTGCCAGCAGCTTTGTCAGGGATGACGGCGAGCAGTACTTC
many TRBJ1-2 - TRBV5-5 CASSLSIGGLYGYTF TGTGCCAGCAGCTTGTCAATCGGTGGGCTATATGGCTACACCTTC
few TRBJ2-7 - TRBV4-3 CASSQDPLGYEQYF TGCGCCAGCAGCCAAGATCCCCTCGGCTACGAGCAGTACTTC
few TRBJ1-1 - TRBV5-6 CASSYILWGARTEAFF TGTGCCAGCAGCTATATTTTATGGGGGGCTAGGACTGAAGCTTTCTTT
- TRBJ2-5 - TRBV5-4 CASSQQGSETQYF TGTGCCAGCAGCCAACAGGGATCCGAGACCCAGTACTTC
- TRBJ2-6 - TRBV15 CATSRDPGIVANVLTF TGTGCCACCAGCAGAGATCCAGGAATCGTGGCCAACGTCCTGACTTTC
once TRBJ1-4 - TRBV29-1 CSVAPGNEKLFF TGCAGCGTCGCCCCCGGTAATGAAAAACTGTTTTTT
- TRBJ2-7 TRBD1 TRBV7-8 CASSPGTEDYEQYF TGTGCCAGCTCCCCCGGGACAGAAGACTACGAGCAGTACTTC
- TRBJ1-5 - TRBV28 CASSRVHRNQPQHF TGTGCCAGCAGCAGGGTGCATAGAAATCAGCCCCAGCATTTT
many TRBJ1-2 - TRBV7-9 CASSLGTSGYTF TGTGCCAGCAGCCTCGGGACAAGTGGCTACACCTTC
- TRBJ2-7 - TRBV20-1 CSASRGENTYEQYF TGCAGTGCTAGTCGCGGCGAAAACACCTACGAGCAGTACTTC
- TRBJ2-6 TRBD1 TRBV29-1 CSVGDCGTGSGANVLTF TGCAGCGTGGGGGACTGTGGGACAGGCTCTGGGGCCAACGTCCTGACTTTC